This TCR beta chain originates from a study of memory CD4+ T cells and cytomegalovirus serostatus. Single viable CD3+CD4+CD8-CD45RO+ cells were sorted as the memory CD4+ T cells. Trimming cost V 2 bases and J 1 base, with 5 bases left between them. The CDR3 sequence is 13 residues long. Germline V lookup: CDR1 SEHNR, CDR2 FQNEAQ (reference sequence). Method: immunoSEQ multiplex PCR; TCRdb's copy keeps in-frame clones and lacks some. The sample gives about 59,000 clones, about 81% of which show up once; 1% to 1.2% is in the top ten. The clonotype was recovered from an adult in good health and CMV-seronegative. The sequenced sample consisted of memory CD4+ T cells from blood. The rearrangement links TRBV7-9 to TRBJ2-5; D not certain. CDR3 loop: CASSLLFQETQYF. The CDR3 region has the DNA TGTGCCAGCAGCTTATTATTCCAAGAGACCCAGTACTTC.